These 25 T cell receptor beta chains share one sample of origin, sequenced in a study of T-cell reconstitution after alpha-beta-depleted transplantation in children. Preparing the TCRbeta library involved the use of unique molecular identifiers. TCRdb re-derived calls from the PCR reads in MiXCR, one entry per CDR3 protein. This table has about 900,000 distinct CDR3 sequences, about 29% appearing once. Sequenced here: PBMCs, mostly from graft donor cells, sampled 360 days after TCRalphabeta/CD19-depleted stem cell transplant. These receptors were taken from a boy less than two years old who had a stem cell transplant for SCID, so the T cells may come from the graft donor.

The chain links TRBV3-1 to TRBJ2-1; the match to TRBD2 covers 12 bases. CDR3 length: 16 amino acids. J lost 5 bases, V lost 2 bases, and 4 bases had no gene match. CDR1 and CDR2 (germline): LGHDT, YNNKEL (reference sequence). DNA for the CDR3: TGTGCCAGCAGCCAACTAGCGGGGGGGCTAAACAATGAGCAGTTCTTC. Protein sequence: CASSQLAGGLNNEQFF.

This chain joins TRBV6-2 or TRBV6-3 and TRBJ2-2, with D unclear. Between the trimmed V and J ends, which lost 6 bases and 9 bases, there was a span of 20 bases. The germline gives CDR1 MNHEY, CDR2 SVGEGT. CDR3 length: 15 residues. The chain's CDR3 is CASSPVERTFRELFF. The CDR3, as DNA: TGTGCCAGCAGCCCGGTCGAGCGAACCTTCCGGGAGCTGTTTTTT.

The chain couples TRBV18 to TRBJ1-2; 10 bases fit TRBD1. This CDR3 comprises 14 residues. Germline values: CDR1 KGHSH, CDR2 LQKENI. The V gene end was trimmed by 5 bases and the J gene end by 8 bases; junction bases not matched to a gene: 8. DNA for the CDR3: TGTGCCAGCTCAAGAACCGGGACAGGGGTAGGCTACACCTTC. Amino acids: CASSRTGTGVGYTF.

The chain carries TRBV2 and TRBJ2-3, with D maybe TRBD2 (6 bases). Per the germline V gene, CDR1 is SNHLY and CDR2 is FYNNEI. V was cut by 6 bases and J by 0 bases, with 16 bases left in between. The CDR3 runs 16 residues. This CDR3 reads CASSPGGGFSTDTQYF. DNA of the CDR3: TGTGCCAGCAGCCCAGGCGGAGGGTTTAGCACAGATACGCAGTATTTT.

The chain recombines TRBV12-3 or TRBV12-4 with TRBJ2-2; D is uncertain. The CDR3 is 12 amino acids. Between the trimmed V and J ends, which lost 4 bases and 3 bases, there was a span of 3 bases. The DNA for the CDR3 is TGTGCCAGCAGTTGGTACACCGGGGAGCTGTTTTTT. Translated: CASSWYTGELFF.

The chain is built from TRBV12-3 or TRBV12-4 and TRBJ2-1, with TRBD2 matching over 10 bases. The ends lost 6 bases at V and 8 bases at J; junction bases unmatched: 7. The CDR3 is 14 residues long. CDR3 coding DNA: TGTGCCAGCAGCTTACTAGCGGGGCCCGATGAGCAGTTCTTC. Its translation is CASSLLAGPDEQFF.

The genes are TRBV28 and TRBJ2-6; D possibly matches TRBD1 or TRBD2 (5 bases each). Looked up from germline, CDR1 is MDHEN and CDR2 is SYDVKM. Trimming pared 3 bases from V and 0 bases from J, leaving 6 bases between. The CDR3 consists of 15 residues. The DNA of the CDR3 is TGTGCCAGCAGTTTTGGGACCTCTGGGGCCAACGTCCTGACTTTC. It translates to CASSFGTSGANVLTF.

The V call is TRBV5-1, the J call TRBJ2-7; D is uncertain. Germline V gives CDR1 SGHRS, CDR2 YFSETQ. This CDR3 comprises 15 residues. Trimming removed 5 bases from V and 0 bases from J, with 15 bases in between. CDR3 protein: CASRHSHLSSYEQYF. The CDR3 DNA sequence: TGCGCCAGCAGACACAGCCATCTGAGCTCCTACGAGCAGTACTTC.

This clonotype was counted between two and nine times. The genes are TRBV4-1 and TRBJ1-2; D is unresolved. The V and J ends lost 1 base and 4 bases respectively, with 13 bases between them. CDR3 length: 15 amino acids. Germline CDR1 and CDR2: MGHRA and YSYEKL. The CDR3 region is CASSQVSNPGYGYTF. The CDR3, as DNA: TGCGCCAGCAGCCAAGTGTCAAACCCCGGCTATGGCTACACCTTC.

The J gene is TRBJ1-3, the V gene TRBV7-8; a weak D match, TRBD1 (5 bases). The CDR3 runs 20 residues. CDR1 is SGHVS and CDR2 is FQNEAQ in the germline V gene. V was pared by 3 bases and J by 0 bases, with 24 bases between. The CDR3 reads CASSFTPLRQTARSGNTIYF. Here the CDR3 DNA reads TGTGCCAGCAGCTTCACACCCCTAAGACAGACAGCCCGCTCTGGAAACACCATATATTTT.

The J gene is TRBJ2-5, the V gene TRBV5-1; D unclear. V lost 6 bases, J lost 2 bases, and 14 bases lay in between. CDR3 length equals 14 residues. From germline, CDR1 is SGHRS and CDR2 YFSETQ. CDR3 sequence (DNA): TGCGCCAGCACCCTTGGGAATATACAAGAGACCCAGTACTTC. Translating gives CASTLGNIQETQYF.

As DNA, the CDR3 is TGTGCCATCAGTGAGTCTGGGACTATACGTTCCTACGAGCAGTACTTC. This translates into CAISESGTIRSYEQYF. The rearrangement uses TRBV10-3 and TRBJ2-7, with TRBD2 identical over 7 bases. CDR1 and CDR2 (germline): ENHRY, SYGVKD. V gave up 0 bases and J gave up 1 base; unmatched junction bases: 6. This CDR3 has 16 residues.

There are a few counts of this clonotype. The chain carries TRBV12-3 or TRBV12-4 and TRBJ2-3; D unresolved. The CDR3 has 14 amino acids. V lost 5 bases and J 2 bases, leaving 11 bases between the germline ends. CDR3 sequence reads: CASSTWSFTDTQYF. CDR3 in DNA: TGTGCCAGCAGTACCTGGTCCTTCACAGATACGCAGTATTTT.

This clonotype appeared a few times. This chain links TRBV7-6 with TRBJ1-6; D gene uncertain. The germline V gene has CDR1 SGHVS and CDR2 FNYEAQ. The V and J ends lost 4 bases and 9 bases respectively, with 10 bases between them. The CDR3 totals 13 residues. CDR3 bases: TGTGCCAGCAGCTCATCACACGGTTCACCCCTCCACTTT. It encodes CASSSSHGSPLHF.

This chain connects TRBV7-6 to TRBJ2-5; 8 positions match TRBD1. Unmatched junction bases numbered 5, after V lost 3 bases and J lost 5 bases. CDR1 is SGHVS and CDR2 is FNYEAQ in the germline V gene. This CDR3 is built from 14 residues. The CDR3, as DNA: TGTGCCAGCAGCTTGACAGGGGTGGTGGAGACCCAGTACTTC. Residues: CASSLTGVVETQYF.

Here the CDR3 DNA reads TGTGCCAGCAGCCAACGTACAGTGGTCAGGAGCACCGGGGAGCTGTTTTTT. It yields the protein CASSQRTVVRSTGELFF. The chain uses TRBV3-1 and TRBJ2-2; D unclear. The V gene lost 2 bases and the J gene lost 4 bases, with 17 bases spanning the gap. Germline V gene data show CDR1 as LGHDT and CDR2 as YNNKEL (reference sequence). CDR3 length: 17 residues.

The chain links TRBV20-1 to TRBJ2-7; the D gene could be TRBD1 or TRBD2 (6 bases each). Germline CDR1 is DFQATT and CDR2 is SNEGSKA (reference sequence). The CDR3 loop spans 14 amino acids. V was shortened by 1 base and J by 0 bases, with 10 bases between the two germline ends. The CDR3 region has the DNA TGCAGTGCTAGAGCGGGGGACATCTCCTACGAGCAGTACTTC. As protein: CSARAGDISYEQYF.

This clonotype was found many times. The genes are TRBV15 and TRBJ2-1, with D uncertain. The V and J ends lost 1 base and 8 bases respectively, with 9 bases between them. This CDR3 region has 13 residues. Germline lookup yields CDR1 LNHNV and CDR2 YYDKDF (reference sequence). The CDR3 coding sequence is TGTGCCACCAGCAGAGGAAATTGGGATGAGCAGTTCTTC. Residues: CATSRGNWDEQFF.

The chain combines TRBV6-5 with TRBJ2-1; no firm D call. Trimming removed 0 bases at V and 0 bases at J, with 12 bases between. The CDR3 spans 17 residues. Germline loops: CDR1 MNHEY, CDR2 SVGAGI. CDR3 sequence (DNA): TGTGCCAGCAGTTACTCGGCTCCAGGCTTCTCCTACAATGAGCAGTTCTTC. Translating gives CASSYSAPGFSYNEQFF.

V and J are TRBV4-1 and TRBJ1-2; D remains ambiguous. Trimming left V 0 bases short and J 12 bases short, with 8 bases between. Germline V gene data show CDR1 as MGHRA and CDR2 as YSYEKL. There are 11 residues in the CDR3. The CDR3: CASSQERSHTF. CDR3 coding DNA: TGCGCCAGCAGCCAAGAAAGGTCCCACACCTTC.

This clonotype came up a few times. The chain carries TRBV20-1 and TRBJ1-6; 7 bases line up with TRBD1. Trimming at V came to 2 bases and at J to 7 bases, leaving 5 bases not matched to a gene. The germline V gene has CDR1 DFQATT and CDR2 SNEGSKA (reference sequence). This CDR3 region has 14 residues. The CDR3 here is CSARSGTDNSPLHF. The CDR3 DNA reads TGCAGTGCTAGATCCGGGACAGACAATTCACCCCTCCACTTT.

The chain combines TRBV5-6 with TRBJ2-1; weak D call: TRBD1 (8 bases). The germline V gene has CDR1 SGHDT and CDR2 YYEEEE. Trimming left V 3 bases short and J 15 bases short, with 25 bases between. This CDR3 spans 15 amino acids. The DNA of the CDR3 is TGTGCCAGCAGCTCCGGACAGGGTAGACGAGGGGAGGGGTTCTTC. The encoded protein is CASSSGQGRRGEGFF.

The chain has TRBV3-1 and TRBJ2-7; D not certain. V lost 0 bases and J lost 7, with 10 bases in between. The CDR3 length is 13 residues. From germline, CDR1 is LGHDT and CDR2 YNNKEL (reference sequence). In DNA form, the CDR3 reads TGTGCCAGCAGCCAAGAAGGGCACGGGGAGCAGTACTTC. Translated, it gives CASSQEGHGEQYF.

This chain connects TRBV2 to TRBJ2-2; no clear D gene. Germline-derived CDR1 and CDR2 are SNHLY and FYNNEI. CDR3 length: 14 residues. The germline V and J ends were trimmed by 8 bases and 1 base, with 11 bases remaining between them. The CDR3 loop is CASFAEVNTGELFF. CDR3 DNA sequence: TGTGCCAGCTTCGCGGAAGTGAACACCGGGGAGCTGTTTTTT.

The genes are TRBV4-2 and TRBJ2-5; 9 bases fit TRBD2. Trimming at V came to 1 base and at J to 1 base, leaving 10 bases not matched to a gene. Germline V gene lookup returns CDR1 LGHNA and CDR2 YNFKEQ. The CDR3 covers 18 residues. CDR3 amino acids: CASSQALAGTNPQETQYF. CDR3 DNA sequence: TGTGCCAGCAGCCAAGCCCTAGCGGGGACCAACCCCCAAGAGACCCAGTACTTC.